This TCR beta chain was sequenced for a study of blood T cell repertoires in COVID-19. The V gene's germline CDR1 is SGHVS and CDR2 FQNEAQ. CDR3 length: 15 amino acids. Trimming stripped 5 bases from V and 5 bases from J, with 15 bases between. Assay used: immunoSEQ multiplex PCR; TCRdb lists only in-frame clones, some missing. The sample records hundreds of thousands of clones, about 88% being singletons. The rearrangement links TRBV7-8 to TRBJ1-4; D is uncertain. Sequenced: peripheral blood. This clonotype was obtained from a woman in her twenties or thirties with COVID-19, enrolled during active disease. The CDR3 coding sequence is TGTGCCAGCAGCCCCTGGACTCAAGTCAATGAAAAACTGTTTTTT. It encodes CASSPWTQVNEKLFF.